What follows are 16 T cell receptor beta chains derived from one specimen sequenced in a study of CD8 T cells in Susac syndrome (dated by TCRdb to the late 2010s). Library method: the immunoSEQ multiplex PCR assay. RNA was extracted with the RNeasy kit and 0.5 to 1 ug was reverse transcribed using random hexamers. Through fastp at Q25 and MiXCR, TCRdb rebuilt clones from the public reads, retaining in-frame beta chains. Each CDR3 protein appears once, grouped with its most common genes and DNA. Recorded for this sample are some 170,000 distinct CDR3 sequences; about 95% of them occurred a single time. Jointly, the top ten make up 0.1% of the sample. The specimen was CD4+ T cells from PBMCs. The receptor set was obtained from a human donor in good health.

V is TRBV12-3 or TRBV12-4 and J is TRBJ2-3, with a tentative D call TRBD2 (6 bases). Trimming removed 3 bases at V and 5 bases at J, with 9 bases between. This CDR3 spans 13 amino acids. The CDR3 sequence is CASSFMGGDTQYF. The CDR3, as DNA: TGTGCCAGCAGTTTTATGGGGGGAGATACGCAGTATTTT.

The CDR3 is CSARDRWTQYF. The CDR3 bases are TGCAGTGCTAGAGATCGCTGGACGCAGTATTTT. V and J are TRBV20-1 and TRBJ2-3, with D unresolved. The length of the CDR3 is 11 residues. Per germline, CDR1 DFQATT and CDR2 SNEGSKA (reference sequence). Trimming pared 0 bases from V and 9 bases from J, leaving 7 bases between.

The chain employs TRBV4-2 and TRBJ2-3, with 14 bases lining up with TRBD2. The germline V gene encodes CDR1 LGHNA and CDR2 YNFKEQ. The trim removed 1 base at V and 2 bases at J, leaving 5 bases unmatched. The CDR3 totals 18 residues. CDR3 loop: CASSQGLTSGRATDTQYF. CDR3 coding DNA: TGTGCCAGCAGCCAAGGTTTGACTAGCGGGAGGGCCACAGATACGCAGTATTTT.

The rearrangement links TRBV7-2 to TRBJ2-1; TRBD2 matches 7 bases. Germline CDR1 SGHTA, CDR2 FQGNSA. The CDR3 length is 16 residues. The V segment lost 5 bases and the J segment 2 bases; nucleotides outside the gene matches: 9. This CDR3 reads CASSPGRGRAYNEQFF. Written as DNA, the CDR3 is TGTGCCAGCAGCCCAGGGAGGGGAAGGGCCTACAATGAGCAGTTCTTC.

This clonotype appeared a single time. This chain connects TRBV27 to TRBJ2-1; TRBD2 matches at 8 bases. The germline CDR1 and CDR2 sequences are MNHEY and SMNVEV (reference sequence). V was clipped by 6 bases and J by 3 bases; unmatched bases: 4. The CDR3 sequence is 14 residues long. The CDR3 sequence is CASSGRALYNEQFF. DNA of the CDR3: TGTGCCAGCAGCGGGAGGGCCCTCTACAATGAGCAGTTCTTC.

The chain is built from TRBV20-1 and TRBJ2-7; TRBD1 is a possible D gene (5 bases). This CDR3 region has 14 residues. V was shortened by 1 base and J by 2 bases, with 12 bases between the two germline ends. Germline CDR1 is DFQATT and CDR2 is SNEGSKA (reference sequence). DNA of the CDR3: TGCAGTGCTAGAGGGCAGGGTTCCACCTACGAGCAGTACTTC. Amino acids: CSARGQGSTYEQYF.

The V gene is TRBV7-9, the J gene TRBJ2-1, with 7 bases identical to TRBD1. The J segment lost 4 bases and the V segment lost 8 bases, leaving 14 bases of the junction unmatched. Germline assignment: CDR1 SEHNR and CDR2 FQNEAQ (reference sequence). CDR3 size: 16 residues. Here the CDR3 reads CASEDIQGDRYNEQFF. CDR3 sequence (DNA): TGTGCCAGCGAGGATATCCAGGGGGATCGTTACAATGAGCAGTTCTTC.

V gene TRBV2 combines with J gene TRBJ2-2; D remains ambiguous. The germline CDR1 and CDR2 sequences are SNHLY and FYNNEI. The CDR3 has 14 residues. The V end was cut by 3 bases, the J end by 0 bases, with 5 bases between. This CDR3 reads CASSEQSNTGELFF. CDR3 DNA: TGTGCCAGCAGTGAGCAGTCGAACACCGGGGAGCTGTTTTTT.

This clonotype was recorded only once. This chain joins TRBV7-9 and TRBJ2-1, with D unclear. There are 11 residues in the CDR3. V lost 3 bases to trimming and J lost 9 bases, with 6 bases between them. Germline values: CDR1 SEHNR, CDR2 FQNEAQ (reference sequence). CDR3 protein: CASSLRFEQFF. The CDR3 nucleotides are TGTGCCAGCAGCTTGAGATTTGAGCAGTTCTTC.

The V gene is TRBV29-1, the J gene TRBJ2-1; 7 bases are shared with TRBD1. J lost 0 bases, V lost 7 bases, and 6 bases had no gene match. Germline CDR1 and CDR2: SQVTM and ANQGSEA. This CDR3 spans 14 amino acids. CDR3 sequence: CSAQTGPSYNEQFF. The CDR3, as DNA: TGCAGCGCTCAGACAGGGCCCTCCTACAATGAGCAGTTCTTC.

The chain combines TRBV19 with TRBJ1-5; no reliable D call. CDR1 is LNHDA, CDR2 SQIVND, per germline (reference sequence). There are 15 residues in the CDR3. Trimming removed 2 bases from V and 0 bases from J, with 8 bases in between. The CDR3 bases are TGTGCCAGTAGTATACAGGTACATAGCAATCAGCCCCAGCATTTT. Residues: CASSIQVHSNQPQHF.

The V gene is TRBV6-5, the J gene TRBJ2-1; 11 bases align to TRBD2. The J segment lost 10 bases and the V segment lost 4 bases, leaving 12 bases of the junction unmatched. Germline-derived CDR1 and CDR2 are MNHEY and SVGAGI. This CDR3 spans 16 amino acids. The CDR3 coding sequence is TGTGCCAGCAGTTTGGTAGCGGGAGGGATTCAGAGGGAGCAGTTCTTC. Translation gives CASSLVAGGIQREQFF.

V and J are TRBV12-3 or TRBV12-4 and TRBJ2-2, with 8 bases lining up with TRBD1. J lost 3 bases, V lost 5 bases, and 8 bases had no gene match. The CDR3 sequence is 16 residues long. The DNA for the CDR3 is TGTGCCAGCAGTCTGAACCAGGGGGCGTACACCGGGGAGCTGTTTTTT. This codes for CASSLNQGAYTGELFF.

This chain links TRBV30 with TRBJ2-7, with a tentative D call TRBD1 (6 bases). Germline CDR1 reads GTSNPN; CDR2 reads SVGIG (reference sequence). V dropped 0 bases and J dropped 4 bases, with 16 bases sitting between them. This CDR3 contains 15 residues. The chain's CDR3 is CAWSVRAGAQYEQYF. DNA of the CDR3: TGTGCCTGGAGTGTCAGGGCAGGGGCCCAATACGAGCAGTACTTC.

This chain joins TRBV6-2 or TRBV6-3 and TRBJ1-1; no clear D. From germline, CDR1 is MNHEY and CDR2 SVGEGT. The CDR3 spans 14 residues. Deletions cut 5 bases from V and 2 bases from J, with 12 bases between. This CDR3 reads CASSITTTNTEAFF. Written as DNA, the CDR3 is TGTGCCAGCAGTATCACCACGACCAACACTGAAGCTTTCTTT.

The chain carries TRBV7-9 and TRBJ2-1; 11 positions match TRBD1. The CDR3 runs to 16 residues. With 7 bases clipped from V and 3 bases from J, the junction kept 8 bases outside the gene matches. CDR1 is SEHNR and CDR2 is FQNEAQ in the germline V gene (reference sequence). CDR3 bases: TGTGCCAGCAACCCGTCCGGGACAGGGGGCTACAATGAGCAGTTCTTC. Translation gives CASNPSGTGGYNEQFF.